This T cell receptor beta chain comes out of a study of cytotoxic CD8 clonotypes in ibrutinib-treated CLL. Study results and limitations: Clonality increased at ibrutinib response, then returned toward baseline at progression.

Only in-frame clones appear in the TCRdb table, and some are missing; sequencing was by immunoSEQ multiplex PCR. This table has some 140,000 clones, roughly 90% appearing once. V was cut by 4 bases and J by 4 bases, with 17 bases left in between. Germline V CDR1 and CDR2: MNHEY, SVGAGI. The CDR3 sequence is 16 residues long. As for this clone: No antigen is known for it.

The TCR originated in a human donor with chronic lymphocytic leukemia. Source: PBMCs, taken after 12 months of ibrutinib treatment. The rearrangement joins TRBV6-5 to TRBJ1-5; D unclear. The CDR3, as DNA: TGTGCCAGCAGTTCTCGTTGGGAGGCTTTAAATCAGCCCCAGCATTTT. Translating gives CASSSRWEALNQPQHF.